The 11 T cell receptor beta chains presented below share a single source sample, sequenced in a study of shared clonotypes between healthy human individuals. Profiling relied on immunoSEQ multiplex PCR, and the TCRdb table lists in-frame clones only, not all of them. The sample includes 980,000 or so clones, 76% of them seen just once. Sample: memory CD4+ T cells sorted from blood. Subset defined: CD45RA-negative fraction. The receptors were gathered from a man between 18 and 35 years old in good health.

The genes are TRBV27 and TRBJ2-7; D might be TRBD2 (6 bases). Per the germline V gene, CDR1 is MNHEY and CDR2 is SMNVEV (reference sequence). The CDR3 length is 15 residues. Trimming cost V 4 bases and J 2 bases, with 15 bases left between them. The CDR3 bases are TGTGCCAGCAGTTCCCCTAGCGAGGTAACCTACGAGCAGTACTTC. Translating gives CASSSPSEVTYEQYF.

This chain uses TRBV5-5 with TRBJ1-4; D remains unclear. This CDR3 spans 15 amino acids. V was trimmed by 2 bases and J by 0 bases, leaving 8 bases between them. The germline V gene encodes CDR1 SGHKS and CDR2 YYEKEE (reference sequence). The CDR3 nucleotides are TGTGCCAGCAGCTTCGACGGGGCAACTAATGAAAAACTGTTTTTT. Encoded protein: CASSFDGATNEKLFF.

The V and J genes are TRBV11-2 and TRBJ2-5, with TRBD1 matching over 8 bases. J lost 2 bases, V lost 5 bases, and 7 bases had no gene match. CDR1 is SGHAT and CDR2 is FQNNGV in the germline V gene. This CDR3 region has 15 residues. The CDR3 DNA follows: TGTGCCAGCAGCCCGGGACAGGCTCTTCAAGAGACCCAGTACTTC. Encoded protein: CASSPGQALQETQYF. The full variable domain, in which reference TRBV11-2 and TRBJ2-5 provide the parts outside the CDR3, is EAGVAQSPRYKIIEKRQSVAFWCNPISGHATLYWYQQILGQGPKLLIQFQNNGVVDDSQLPKDRFSAERLKGVDSTLKIQPAKLEDSAVYLCASSPGQALQETQYFGPGTRLLVL.

This chain links TRBV6-5 with TRBJ2-1, with D tentatively TRBD2 (7 bases). V was trimmed by 6 bases and J by 9 bases, leaving 15 bases between them. The CDR3 consists of 13 residues. From germline, CDR1 is MNHEY and CDR2 SVGAGI. The CDR3 loop reads CASSPAGAREQFF. DNA of the CDR3: TGTGCCAGCAGCCCGGCGGGGGCCCGTGAGCAGTTCTTC.

The CDR3 sequence: CASSARDGWLYEQYF. CDR3 bases: TGTGCCAGCAGCGCCCGGGACGGGTGGCTCTACGAGCAGTACTTC. The V and J genes are TRBV9 and TRBJ2-7; tentatively, D is TRBD1 or TRBD2 (5 bases each). CDR3 length: 15 residues. Between the trimmed V and J ends, which lost 3 bases and 3 bases, there was a span of 16 bases. The germline gives CDR1 SGDLS, CDR2 YYNGEE.

This clone is a singleton in its sample. The gene calls are TRBV28 and TRBJ1-1; D is ambiguous. Germline lookup yields CDR1 MDHEN and CDR2 SYDVKM. V was pared by 3 bases and J by 1 base, with 9 bases between. This CDR3 comprises 14 residues. Here the CDR3 reads CASSFKNRNTEAFF. In nucleotides, the CDR3 is TGTGCCAGCAGTTTTAAGAACAGGAACACTGAAGCTTTCTTT.

The count of this clone is one. V is TRBV5-1 and J is TRBJ2-5; 14 bases map to TRBD2. Per germline, CDR1 SGHRS and CDR2 YFSETQ. The CDR3 has 18 amino acids. Germline trimming cut 6 bases from V and 4 bases from J; bases unmatched to any gene: 14. The chain's CDR3 is CASIMGGLAGGVGETQYF. The CDR3 DNA sequence: TGCGCCAGCATAATGGGAGGACTAGCGGGAGGAGTTGGAGAGACCCAGTACTTC.

The chain is built from TRBV25-1 and TRBJ1-2; D possibly corresponds to TRBD1 (5 bases). This CDR3 is built from 13 residues. Germline V gene lookup returns CDR1 MGHDK and CDR2 SYGVNS. The ends were cut back, 4 bases at V and 0 bases at J, with 6 bases in the middle. The CDR3 sequence is CASSGTPNYGYTF. The DNA for the CDR3 is TGTGCCAGCAGTGGGACACCTAACTATGGCTACACCTTC.

This chain uses TRBV10-2 with TRBJ2-7; TRBD1 might be the D (5 bases). Trimming left V 3 bases short and J 7 bases short, with 16 bases between. The CDR3 is 14 residues long. Looked up from germline, CDR1 is WSHSY and CDR2 is SAAADI. In DNA, the CDR3 is TGCGCCAGCAGTGAAACGGCAGGGCTGGGGGAGCAGTACTTC. Translated: CASSETAGLGEQYF.

This clone was found a few times. Other nucleotide sequences in the sample specify the same CDR3. The V call is TRBV4-1, the J call TRBJ2-7, with 9 bases lining up with TRBD2. Germline assignment: CDR1 MGHRA and CDR2 YSYEKL. The CDR3 runs 16 residues. V was pared by 0 bases and J by 2 bases, with 5 bases of the junction left unmatched. CDR3: CASSQDRAGGAYEQYF. The CDR3 nucleotides read TGCGCCAGCAGCCAAGATAGGGCGGGAGGGGCCTACGAGCAGTACTTC.

This chain links TRBV6-6 with TRBJ1-2; D is unclear. Trimming removed 6 bases from V and 4 bases from J, with 15 bases in between. The CDR3 loop spans 14 amino acids. The V gene's germline CDR1 is MNHNY and CDR2 SVGAGI (reference sequence). CDR3 residues: CASRENWRLYGYTF. CDR3 DNA sequence: TGTGCCAGCAGAGAGAACTGGCGGCTCTATGGCTACACCTTC.